This TCR beta chain was identified during a study of cytomegalovirus exposure and HLA in healthy donors. TCRdb's copy holds only in-frame clones and misses some; the assay was immunoSEQ multiplex PCR. The table has 100,000 to 150,000 clones, 89% seen once. Details on this clone: Its specificity is unknown.

Germline CDR1 reads MNHEY; CDR2 reads SVGAGI. The CDR3 is 14 amino acids. Trimming at V came to 6 bases and at J to 10 bases, leaving 10 bases not matched to a gene. General study findings and limits: Cytomegalovirus-associated TCR beta chains were listed, numbering 164. Among the CMV-associated chains, a few were confirmed in vitro as specific for CMV antigens.

The TCR comes from a woman between 18 and 30 years old in good health and CMV-seronegative. Sequencing was performed on PBMCs. The chain carries TRBV6-5 and TRBJ1-4; 8 nucleotides align to TRBD1. As DNA, the CDR3 is TGTGCCAGCAGAGGGTACCAGGGGGCTGGAAAACTGTTTTTT. Its translation: CASRGYQGAGKLFF.